What follows is one TCR beta chain and its context. Using immunoSEQ multiplex PCR, the repertoire was profiled, and TCRdb retains in-frame clones only, with some absent. The sample holds some 120,000 clones; 91% are singletons and the top ten take just over 8.5%. This record comes from a study of control samples from healthy donors and cancer patients. The CDR3 covers 12 residues. Germline V CDR1 and CDR2: KGHDR, SFDVKD. V gave up 4 bases and J gave up 5 bases, with 6 bases separating them. This receptor was obtained from a man aged 18 to 29 in good health. Sample: blood. The rearrangement links TRBV24-1 to TRBJ2-3; the D is unclear. The CDR3 here is CATSDLLDTQYF. CDR3 nucleotide sequence: TGTGCCACCAGTGACCTGCTAGATACGCAGTATTTT.